The 3 T cell receptor beta chains presented below share a single source sample, sequenced in a study of beta chain features in type 1 diabetes. Study findings and constraints: There was a moderate but significant shortening of TCRB CDR3s in all four CD4+ subsets of Type 1 diabetes patients.

These receptors are not linked to any known antigen. Expressed TCRB transcripts were sequenced after all isolated RNA was converted to cDNA. Assay used: immunoSEQ multiplex PCR; TCRdb lists only in-frame clones, some missing. This table holds tens of thousands of clones, 35% to 55% found once. Sequencing was performed on stem cell memory CD4+ T cells from blood. Every receptor here comes from a man aged 25 to 40 with type 1 diabetes.

This clone was counted once. In nucleotides, the CDR3 is TGCGCCAGCAGCTTAACGTTCGCGGGGGAGACCCAGTACTTC. This translates into CASSLTFAGETQYF. V and J are TRBV5-1 and TRBJ2-5, with D perhaps TRBD2 (6 bases). The CDR3 contains 14 residues. V dropped 2 bases and J dropped 5 bases, with 13 bases sitting between them. The germline gives CDR1 SGHRS, CDR2 YFSETQ.

This clone turned up a few times. V gene TRBV5-1 combines with J gene TRBJ2-1; D remains unclear. V lost 2 bases and J 6 bases, leaving 3 bases between the germline ends. CDR1 SGHRS and CDR2 YFSETQ come from the germline V gene. The length of the CDR3 is 11 residues. CDR3 amino acids: CASSFINEQFF. CDR3 DNA sequence: TGCGCCAGCAGCTTTATCAATGAGCAGTTCTTC. The variable domain in full, with the rest retrieved from reference TRBV5-1 and TRBJ2-1, is KAGVTQTPRYLIKTRGQQVTLSCSPISGHRSVSWYQQTPGQGLQFLFEYFSETQRNKGNFPGRFSGRQFSNSRSEMNVSTLELGDSALYLCASSFINEQFFGPGTRLTVL.

The count of this clone is one. This chain uses TRBV2 with TRBJ1-2; D is unclear. Trimming left V 8 bases short and J 5 bases short, with 12 bases between. CDR3 length: 12 amino acids. Germline values: CDR1 SNHLY, CDR2 FYNNEI. CDR3 in DNA: TGTGCCAGCGGCCCCGCCACGTATGGCTACACCTTC. The encoded protein is CASGPATYGYTF. Filled out from reference TRBV2 and TRBJ1-2, the complete variable domain reads EPEVTQTPSHQVTQMGQEVILRCVPISNHLYFYWYRQILGQKVEFLVSFYNNEISEKSEIFDDQFSVERPDGSNFTLKIRSTKLEDSAMYFCASGPATYGYTFGSGTRLTVV.